Sequencing of this TCR beta chain was carried out in a study of cytomegalovirus exposure and HLA in healthy donors. Libraries were prepared by immunoSEQ multiplex PCR; TCRdb keeps only in-frame clonotypes and omits some of them. Of tens of thousands of clones listed, roughly 93% were seen once; the top ten hold approximately 3.8%. The J segment lost 3 bases and the V segment lost 6 bases, leaving 2 bases of the junction unmatched. This CDR3 comprises 12 residues. Germline V lookup: CDR1 MNHEY, CDR2 SVGAGI. This TCR derives from a woman in her 30s in good health and CMV-seronegative. The rearrangement links TRBV6-5 to TRBJ2-7; 7 bases are shared with TRBD1. Sample: PBMCs. The CDR3 is CASRQGLYEQYF. The CDR3 nucleotides are TGTGCCAGCAGACAGGGGCTCTACGAGCAGTACTTC.